The 9 T cell receptor beta chains below were found in one sample sequenced in a study of neoadjuvant anti-PD-1 for oral cavity cancer. Repertoires were generated with immunoSEQ multiplex PCR, while TCRdb's copy carries only in-frame clones and drops some. The table includes 11,000 to 15,000 clones, less than 85% detected once. This specimen was PBMCs, taken before nivolumab (anti-PD-1) treatment. These receptor sequences come from a person between 35 and 79 years old with oral cavity squamous cell carcinoma.

This sequence joins TRBV11-2 and TRBJ1-2; D is uncertain. Trimming cost V 4 bases and J 8 bases, with 14 bases left between them. Germline lookup yields CDR1 SGHAT and CDR2 FQNNGV. CDR3 length: 13 amino acids. The CDR3 region has the DNA TGTGCCAGCAGCTCCGTGTTGGGTAACGGCTACACCTTC. This sequence encodes CASSSVLGNGYTF. Supplemented by reference TRBV11-2 and TRBJ1-2, the full variable domain reads EAGVAQSPRYKIIEKRQSVAFWCNPISGHATLYWYQQILGQGPKLLIQFQNNGVVDDSQLPKDRFSAERLKGVDSTLKIQPAKLEDSAVYLCASSSVLGNGYTFGSGTRLTVV.

CDR3 region: CASSLVGSDTQYF. Written as DNA, the CDR3 is TGCGCCAGCAGCTTGGTAGGGTCAGATACGCAGTATTTT. The chain links TRBV5-1 to TRBJ2-3; D remains unclear. The germline V and J ends were trimmed by 0 bases and 4 bases, with 6 bases remaining between them. This CDR3 region has 13 residues. The germline V gene encodes CDR1 SGHRS and CDR2 YFSETQ. Filled out from reference TRBV5-1 and TRBJ2-3, the complete variable domain reads KAGVTQTPRYLIKTRGQQVTLSCSPISGHRSVSWYQQTPGQGLQFLFEYFSETQRNKGNFPGRFSGRQFSNSRSEMNVSTLELGDSALYLCASSLVGSDTQYFGPGTRLTVL.

This sequence joins TRBV6-5 and TRBJ2-7; D gene uncertain. The germline V gene has CDR1 MNHEY and CDR2 SVGAGI. Trimming removed 0 bases at V and 1 base at J, with 10 bases between. The CDR3 loop spans 15 amino acids. The CDR3 sequence is CASSYSNVLSYEQYF. Here the CDR3 DNA reads TGTGCCAGCAGTTACTCGAACGTCCTATCCTACGAGCAGTACTTC.

This clone occurred once. This chain links TRBV11-2 with TRBJ1-2; maybe TRBD1 (5 bases). The CDR3 has 15 residues. Deletions cut 5 bases from V and 0 bases from J, with 13 bases between. CDR1 and CDR2 (germline): SGHAT, FQNNGV. CDR3 in DNA: TGTGCCAGCAGCCCTTTACGGACAACTAACTATGGCTACACCTTC. This encodes CASSPLRTTNYGYTF.

V is TRBV28 and J is TRBJ2-5; 9 positions match TRBD1. The CDR3 length is 13 residues. The trim removed 6 bases at V and 6 bases at J, leaving 5 bases unmatched. Per germline, CDR1 MDHEN and CDR2 SYDVKM. In DNA, the CDR3 is TGTGCCAGCAGCACGGACAGGGGCAAGACCCAGTACTTC. Protein: CASSTDRGKTQYF.

A single count supports this clone. The rearrangement uses TRBV6-4 and TRBJ2-3; the D is unclear. The CDR3 covers 13 residues. The V and J ends lost 5 bases and 2 bases respectively, with 8 bases between them. Germline V gives CDR1 MRHNA, CDR2 SNTAGT. The CDR3 loop reads CASSKESTDTQYF. In DNA, the CDR3 is TGTGCCAGCAGTAAGGAGTCCACAGATACGCAGTATTTT.

This clone was seen just once. The genes are TRBV7-7 and TRBJ1-3, with D unclear. Germline V CDR1 and CDR2: SSHAT, FNYEAQ (reference sequence). CDR3 length equals 15 residues. V was trimmed by 3 bases and J by 0 bases, leaving 9 bases between them. CDR3 coding DNA: TGTGCCAGCAGCTTTTTGAGATTCTCTGGAAACACCATATATTTT. Translating it yields CASSFLRFSGNTIYF.

This clone was seen more than once but under ten times. The chain combines TRBV6-4 with TRBJ1-2, with D hard to call. The CDR3 extends over 14 amino acids. Germline CDR1 reads MRHNA; CDR2 reads SNTAGT. Trimming took off 6 bases at V and 2 bases at J, with 13 bases between the two ends. The CDR3 here is CASSAELGNYGYTF. CDR3 nucleotides: TGTGCCAGCAGCGCGGAACTGGGGAACTATGGCTACACCTTC.

V usage is TRBV11-2 and J usage is TRBJ2-1, with 14 nucleotides matching TRBD2. Germline CDR1 reads SGHAT; CDR2 reads FQNNGV. This CDR3 contains 15 residues. J lost 10 bases, V lost 8 bases, and 10 bases had no gene match. The CDR3 nucleotides read TGTGCCAGCCGTTCGGGACTAGCGGGAGTGGAAGAGCAGTTCTTC. Its protein is CASRSGLAGVEEQFF.